This T cell receptor beta chain emerged from a study of beta chain features in type 1 diabetes. Investigators reverse transcribed all isolated RNA, so they sequenced expressed TCRB transcripts. Naive, central memory and regulatory T cell samples produced a mean of approximately 3.6 million reads. TCRdb's table, derived via immunoSEQ multiplex PCR, lists solely in-frame clones and lacks some. The repertoire holds a few hundred thousand clones, with approximately 31% as singletons. Material for sequencing was naive CD4+ T cells from blood. The receptor was isolated from a man between 18 and 35 years old in good health.

The CDR3 region is CSWTGNNEQFF. CDR3 sequence (DNA): TGCAGTTGGACGGGCAACAATGAGCAGTTCTTC. The chain combines TRBV20-1 with TRBJ2-1; D is undetermined. With 8 bases removed from V and 5 bases from J, the gap between germline ends came to 10 bases. This CDR3 spans 11 amino acids. CDR1 and CDR2 from the germline V gene are DFQATT and SNEGSKA (reference sequence).